Following are 9 T cell receptor beta chains from one sample sequenced in a study of T cell repertoires in cytomegalovirus infection. These receptors' targets are unknown. TCRdb passed the reads through MiXCR, listing each CDR3 protein once. The sample has under 150,000 distinct CDR3 sequences, roughly a quarter seen once. The sample comprised PBMCs, sequenced either directly or after in vitro stimulation (not recorded which). These receptors all come from a human donor in good health (CMV status not recorded). Some clones in this sample may be carry-over from other donors' samples.

J is TRBJ2-3 and V is TRBV9; D gene ambiguous. The germline gives CDR1 SGDLS, CDR2 YYNGEE. This CDR3 contains 12 residues. Trimming pared 7 bases from V and 2 bases from J, leaving 8 bases between. CDR3 residues: CASEGNTDTQYF. The CDR3 coding sequence is TGTGCCAGCGAAGGGAACACAGATACGCAGTATTTT.

This clonotype was counted only a few times. The V call is TRBV7-2, the J call TRBJ2-2; D unresolved. This CDR3 is built from 16 residues. Germline V gene lookup returns CDR1 SGHTA and CDR2 FQGNSA. Trimming removed 0 bases from V and 0 bases from J, with 8 bases in between. This chain's CDR3 is CASSLARTPNTGELFF. The CDR3 DNA follows: TGTGCCAGCAGCTTAGCGCGTACCCCGAACACCGGGGAGCTGTTTTTT.

On this clonotype: Because it lacks the conserved phenylalanine or tryptophan at the end, this CDR3 is likely a read error. The J gene is TRBJ1-1, the V gene TRBV6-8; 7 positions agree with TRBD1. The germline gives CDR1 MNHGY, CDR2 SAAAGT. Losses at the gene ends were 6 bases for V and 1 base for J; bases not matched to a gene: 2. CDR3 length: 13 amino acids. The CDR3 nucleotides read TGTGCCAGCAGGCACAGGGGGAACACTGAAGCTTTCCTT. It yields the protein CASRHRGNTEAFL.

This rearrangement joins TRBV15 to TRBJ2-5; D is perhaps TRBD1 (5 bases). CDR1 is LNHNV, CDR2 YYDKDF, per germline (reference sequence). V was trimmed by 4 bases and J by 1 base, leaving 16 bases between them. The CDR3 contains 16 residues. The CDR3 DNA follows: TGTGCCACCAGCAAGAAGTGCAGGGTGAGCCAAGAGACCCAGTACTTC. This codes for CATSKKCRVSQETQYF.

This clonotype was seen a few times. This chain joins TRBV4-3 and TRBJ2-3; 9 bases agree with TRBD2. V trimming: 0 bases; J trimming: 5 bases; junction bases outside the gene matches: 9. The CDR3 spans 17 residues. Germline V gene lookup returns CDR1 LGHNA and CDR2 YSLEER. CDR3 coding DNA: TGCGCCAGCAGCCAAGACGACCTCGGCGGGGGGGAAGATACGCAGTATTTT. Amino acids: CASSQDDLGGGEDTQYF.

The V call is TRBV19, the J call TRBJ1-5; no clear D gene. CDR1 and CDR2 (germline): LNHDA, SQIVND (reference sequence). This CDR3 spans 14 amino acids. The V and J ends lost 5 bases and 0 bases respectively, with 8 bases between them. Written as DNA, the CDR3 is TGTGCCAGTAGTCAGGCATATAGCAATCAGCCCCAGCATTTT. Protein sequence: CASSQAYSNQPQHF.

The chain uses TRBV7-9 and TRBJ1-2; D unresolved. Trimming removed 4 bases at V and 7 bases at J, with 16 bases between. Per the germline V gene, CDR1 is SEHNR and CDR2 is FQNEAQ (reference sequence). The CDR3 consists of 14 residues. This CDR3 reads CASSSWISEGGYTF. Here the CDR3 DNA reads TGTGCCAGCAGCTCCTGGATCTCGGAGGGTGGCTACACCTTC.

This chain uses TRBV6-5 with TRBJ2-1; D is uncertain. CDR1 is MNHEY and CDR2 is SVGAGI in the germline V gene. This CDR3 has 13 amino acids. Trimming left V 5 bases short and J 8 bases short, with 13 bases between. CDR3 DNA: TGTGCCAGCAGTCCTGGACGACGGGATGAGCAGTTCTTC. It yields the protein CASSPGRRDEQFF.

The chain has TRBV28 and TRBJ1-1; D is ambiguous. CDR3 size: 14 residues. V lost 0 bases to trimming and J lost 2 bases, with 7 bases between them. CDR1 is MDHEN and CDR2 is SYDVKM in the germline V gene. Written as DNA, the CDR3 is TGTGCCAGCAGTTTATGGGCGGCTAACACTGAAGCTTTCTTT. Translation: CASSLWAANTEAFF.